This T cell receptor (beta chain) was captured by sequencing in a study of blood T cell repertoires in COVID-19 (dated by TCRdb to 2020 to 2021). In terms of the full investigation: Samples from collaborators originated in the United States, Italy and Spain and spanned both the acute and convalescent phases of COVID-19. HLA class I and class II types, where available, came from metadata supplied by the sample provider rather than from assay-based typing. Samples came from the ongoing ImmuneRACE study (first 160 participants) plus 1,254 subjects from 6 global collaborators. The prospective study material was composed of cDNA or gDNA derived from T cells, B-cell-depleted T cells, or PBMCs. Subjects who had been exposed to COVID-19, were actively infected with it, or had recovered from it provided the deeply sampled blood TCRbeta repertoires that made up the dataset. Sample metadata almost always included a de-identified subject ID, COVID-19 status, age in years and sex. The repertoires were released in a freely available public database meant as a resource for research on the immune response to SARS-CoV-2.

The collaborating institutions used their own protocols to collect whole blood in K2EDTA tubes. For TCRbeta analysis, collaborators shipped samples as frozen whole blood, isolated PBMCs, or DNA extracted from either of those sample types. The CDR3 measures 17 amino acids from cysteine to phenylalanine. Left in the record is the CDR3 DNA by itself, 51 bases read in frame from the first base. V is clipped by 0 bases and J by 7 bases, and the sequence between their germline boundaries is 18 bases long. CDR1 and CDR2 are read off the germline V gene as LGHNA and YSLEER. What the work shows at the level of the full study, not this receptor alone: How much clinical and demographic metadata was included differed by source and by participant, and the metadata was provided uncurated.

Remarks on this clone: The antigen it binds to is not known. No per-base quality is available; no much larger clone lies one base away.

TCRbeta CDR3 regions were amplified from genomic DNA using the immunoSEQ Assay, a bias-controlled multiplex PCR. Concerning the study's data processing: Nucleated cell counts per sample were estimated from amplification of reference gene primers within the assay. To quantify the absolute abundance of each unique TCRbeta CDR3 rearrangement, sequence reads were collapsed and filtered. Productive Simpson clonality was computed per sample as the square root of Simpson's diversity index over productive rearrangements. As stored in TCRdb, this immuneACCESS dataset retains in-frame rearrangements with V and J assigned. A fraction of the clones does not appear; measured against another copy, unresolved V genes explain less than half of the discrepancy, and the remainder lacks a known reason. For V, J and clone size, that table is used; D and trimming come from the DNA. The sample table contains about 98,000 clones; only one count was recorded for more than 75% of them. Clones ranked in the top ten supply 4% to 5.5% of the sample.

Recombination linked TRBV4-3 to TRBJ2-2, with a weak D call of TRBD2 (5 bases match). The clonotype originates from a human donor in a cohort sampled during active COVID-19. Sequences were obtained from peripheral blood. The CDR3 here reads CASSQESAGPLGGELFF. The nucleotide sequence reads TGCGCCAGCAGCCAAGAATCGGCGGGCCCCCTTGGCGGGGAGCTGTTTTTT.